These T cell receptor beta chains were read from a single sample in a study of cytomegalovirus exposure and HLA in healthy donors. The method was immunoSEQ multiplex PCR; TCRdb's version includes in-frame clones alone and lacks a portion of them. The data show a few hundred thousand clones, just under 85% seen once. The sample was PBMCs. The receptors come from a woman between 40 and 50 years old in good health and CMV-seronegative. CDR3s include the opening cysteine and the closing phenylalanine or tryptophan. D genes are given only for firm matches. Size tells how often a clone was seen (once, few, many) or the class of an expanded clone, and some rows leave it out.

size: few
J: TRBJ1-5
D: -
V: TRBV27
length: 16
DNA: TGTGCCAGCAGTTTAACGGGGGACCAGGGAAATCAGCCCCAGCATTTT
CDR3: CASSLTGDQGNQPQHF

size: -
J: TRBJ1-3
D: -
V: TRBV9
length: 14
DNA: TGTGCCAGCAGCGTAACCGGCAGGGAGGACACCATATATTTT
CDR3: CASSVTGREDTIYF

size: -
J: TRBJ2-1
D: TRBD1
V: TRBV2
length: 15
DNA: TGTGCCAGCAGTGGGGACAGGGGGAACTACAATGAGCAGTTCTTC
CDR3: CASSGDRGNYNEQFF

size: -
J: TRBJ1-4
D: TRBD1
V: TRBV5-1
length: 17
DNA: TGCGCCAGCAGCTTGGCCGGGGACAGCGCCTCTAATGAAAAACTGTTTTTT
CDR3: CASSLAGDSASNEKLFF

size: -
J: TRBJ1-6
D: -
V: TRBV2
length: 16
DNA: TGTGCCAGCAGCCTCGTAAGGGGCTCCTATAATTCACCCCTCCACTTT
CDR3: CASSLVRGSYNSPLHF

size: few
J: TRBJ1-1
D: TRBD1
V: TRBV4-3
length: 15
DNA: TGCGCCAGCAGCCAAGCCGGGACAGGCTACACTGAAGCTTTCTTT
CDR3: CASSQAGTGYTEAFF

size: few
J: TRBJ2-5
D: -
V: TRBV25-1
length: 11
DNA: TGTGCCAGCAGTGGCGGAGAGACCCAGTACTTC
CDR3: CASSGGETQYF

size: -
J: TRBJ2-7
D: -
V: TRBV6-1
length: 12
DNA: TGTGCCAGCCTGTCGAGCTCCTACGAGCAGTACTTC
CDR3: CASLSSSYEQYF

size: -
J: TRBJ2-5
D: TRBD2
V: TRBV5-6
length: 16
DNA: TGTGCCAGCAGCTTGATATTGGCGGGGGGGCGGGAGACCCAGTACTTC
CDR3: CASSLILAGGRETQYF

size: -
J: TRBJ2-2
D: TRBD2
V: TRBV27
length: 16
DNA: TGTGCCAGCACCCTTAGCGGGGGGGCTGACACCGGGGAGCTGTTTTTT
CDR3: CASTLSGGADTGELFF

size: -
J: TRBJ2-3
D: -
V: TRBV14
length: 15
DNA: TGTGCCAGCAGCCAAGCGTACAGGACAATAGATACGCAGTATTTT
CDR3: CASSQAYRTIDTQYF

size: -
J: TRBJ2-1
D: TRBD2
V: TRBV2
length: 15
DNA: TGTGCCAGCTGCCCGACTAGCGTTCTCACCGGGGAGCAGTTCTTC
CDR3: CASCPTSVLTGEQFF

size: -
J: TRBJ2-1
D: TRBD1
V: TRBV5-1
length: 13
DNA: TGCGCCAGCAGCCCGGGACAGGGCAATGAGCAGTTCTTC
CDR3: CASSPGQGNEQFF

size: -
J: TRBJ1-1
D: -
V: TRBV5-1
length: 16
DNA: TGCGCCAGCAGCTTGTCAACGGGGTCCATGAACACTGAAGCTTTCTTT
CDR3: CASSLSTGSMNTEAFF

size: -
J: TRBJ1-2
D: TRBD1
V: TRBV4-3
length: 17
DNA: TGCGCCAGCAGCCAGGCCACATGGGGGACAGGGAACGGCGGCTACACCTTC
CDR3: CASSQATWGTGNGGYTF

size: -
J: TRBJ2-1
D: TRBD2
V: TRBV30
length: 17
DNA: TGTGCCTGGAGTGCCCTTATCAGCGGGGGTGCGGGCAATGAGCAGTTCTTC
CDR3: CAWSALISGGAGNEQFF

size: -
J: TRBJ1-2
D: TRBD1
V: TRBV7-3
length: 13
DNA: TGTGCCAGCAGCTTAGGGACAGGGGACGGCTACACCTTC
CDR3: CASSLGTGDGYTF

size: -
J: TRBJ1-1
D: -
V: TRBV28
length: 14
DNA: TGTGCCAGCAGTTTCTTTCGGGGGAGGACTGAAGCTTTCTTT
CDR3: CASSFFRGRTEAFF

size: -
J: TRBJ2-7
D: -
V: TRBV18
length: 14
DNA: TGTGCCAGCTCACCTCTAGGCGGGGCGCGGGAGCAGTACTTC
CDR3: CASSPLGGAREQYF

size: few
J: TRBJ1-5
D: -
V: TRBV6-5
length: 14
DNA: TGTGCCAGCAGACAGGGATGGGGCAATCAGCCCCAGCATTTT
CDR3: CASRQGWGNQPQHF

size: few
J: TRBJ1-4
D: -
V: TRBV4-1
length: 13
DNA: TGCGCCAGCAGCCTCATCGGGGGTGAAAAACTGTTTTTT
CDR3: CASSLIGGEKLFF

size: -
J: TRBJ1-3
D: -
V: TRBV9
length: 15
DNA: TGTGCCAGCAGCGTAGGAATAGAGTCTGGAAACACCATATATTTT
CDR3: CASSVGIESGNTIYF

size: -
J: TRBJ2-3
D: TRBD2
V: TRBV10-3
length: 16
DNA: TGTGCCATCAGTGGGTCGACTAGCGGTAGCACAGATACGCAGTATTTT
CDR3: CAISGSTSGSTDTQYF

size: -
J: TRBJ1-4
D: TRBD1
V: TRBV15
length: 16
DNA: TGTGCCACCAGCAGAGATTTGGGCAGGGGGAATGAAAAACTGTTTTTT
CDR3: CATSRDLGRGNEKLFF

size: few
J: TRBJ2-7
D: TRBD2
V: TRBV5-6
length: 17
DNA: TGTGCCAGCAGCTCGACCCCCCCTAGCGGGGGTCCTGGCGAGCAGTACTTC
CDR3: CASSSTPPSGGPGEQYF

size: -
J: TRBJ2-3
D: -
V: TRBV12-5
length: 14
DNA: TGTGCTAGTGGTATTCCAGGTCCCGGAGATACGCAGTATTTT
CDR3: CASGIPGPGDTQYF

size: -
J: TRBJ1-2
D: TRBD1
V: TRBV5-1
length: 14
DNA: TGCGCCAGCAAAGCCACGGGACAGGGGTATGGCTACACCTTC
CDR3: CASKATGQGYGYTF

size: -
J: TRBJ2-7
D: -
V: TRBV25-1
length: 12
DNA: TGTGCCAGCAGTCAGGGCTCCTACGAGCAGTACTTC
CDR3: CASSQGSYEQYF

size: -
J: TRBJ2-7
D: TRBD1
V: TRBV5-5
length: 16
DNA: TGTGCCAGCAGCTTGGCCGACAGGGGGAATTACTACGAGCAGTACTTC
CDR3: CASSLADRGNYYEQYF

size: -
J: TRBJ1-6
D: -
V: TRBV21-1
length: 16
DNA: TGTGCCAGCAGCAAAGAACGGACAGTCCATAATTCACCCCTCCACTTT
CDR3: CASSKERTVHNSPLHF

size: once
J: TRBJ1-2
D: -
V: TRBV28
length: 15
DNA: TGTGCCAGCAAAATCCCGACAGGCGACAACCGGGGCTACACCTTC
CDR3: CASKIPTGDNRGYTF

size: -
J: TRBJ1-2
D: -
V: TRBV30
length: 11
DNA: TGTGCCTGGAGTGCGGGTTATGGCTACACCTTC
CDR3: CAWSAGYGYTF

size: few
J: TRBJ2-3
D: -
V: TRBV18
length: 14
DNA: TGTGCCAGCTCACCAAGAGCGGAGGTAGATACGCAGTATTTT
CDR3: CASSPRAEVDTQYF

size: -
J: TRBJ2-7
D: -
V: TRBV28
length: 13
DNA: TGTGCCAGCAGTTTCAGGGTAAAAGACGAGCAGTACTTC
CDR3: CASSFRVKDEQYF

size: -
J: TRBJ2-2
D: -
V: TRBV27
length: 14
DNA: TGTGCCAGCAGTTTGGGCGGGTGGACCGGGGAGCTGTTTTTT
CDR3: CASSLGGWTGELFF

size: -
J: TRBJ2-7
D: TRBD1
V: TRBV4-3
length: 15
DNA: TGCGCCAGCAGCCAAGATGGCAGGGGGTCATACGAGCAGTACTTC
CDR3: CASSQDGRGSYEQYF

size: once
J: TRBJ1-5
D: -
V: TRBV5-1
length: 15
DNA: TGCGCCAGCAGCTTGGGGCCATATAGCAATCAGCCCCAGCATTTT
CDR3: CASSLGPYSNQPQHF

size: once
J: TRBJ2-5
D: -
V: TRBV9
length: 14
DNA: TGTGCCAGCAGCGTAAGCACAACATCAGGGACCCAGTACTTC
CDR3: CASSVSTTSGTQYF

size: -
J: TRBJ2-2
D: -
V: TRBV7-2
length: 15
DNA: TGTGCCAGCAGCTATAACAGGGGGGGCACCGGGGAGCTGTTTTTT
CDR3: CASSYNRGGTGELFF

size: -
J: TRBJ1-4
D: TRBD1
V: TRBV2
length: 16
DNA: TGTGCCAGCAGACAACGATCTACAGGGGACACCGAAAAACTGTTTTTT
CDR3: CASRQRSTGDTEKLFF

size: -
J: TRBJ2-2
D: TRBD1
V: TRBV14
length: 14
DNA: TGTGCCAGCAGCTACAGGGGTGCCACCGGGGAGCTGTTTTTT
CDR3: CASSYRGATGELFF

size: -
J: TRBJ2-7
D: TRBD2
V: TRBV7-9
length: 13
DNA: TGTGCCAGCGGGGGGACTAGCGGCTACGAGCAGTACTTC
CDR3: CASGGTSGYEQYF

size: once
J: TRBJ2-1
D: TRBD2
V: TRBV5-1
length: 18
DNA: TGCGCCAGCAGCCTAACAATGCCTAGCGGGGGCTCCAGCCATGAGCAGTTCTTC
CDR3: CASSLTMPSGGSSHEQFF

size: -
J: TRBJ1-2
D: -
V: TRBV29-1
length: 14
DNA: -
CDR3: CSVGVWGQGAVGPF

size: -
J: TRBJ2-6
D: TRBD2
V: TRBV4-1
length: 17
DNA: TGCGCCAGCAGCCAAGATCCGGGGGGGATTGGGGCCAACGTCCTGACTTTC
CDR3: CASSQDPGGIGANVLTF

size: -
J: TRBJ2-3
D: -
V: TRBV5-1
length: 13
DNA: TGCGCCAGCGCCCAGGGTTACACAGATACGCAGTATTTT
CDR3: CASAQGYTDTQYF

size: -
J: TRBJ2-5
D: TRBD2
V: TRBV2
length: 16
DNA: TGTGCCAGCAGTGGGGGGCGGGGGGGCCCGATAGAGACCCAGTACTTC
CDR3: CASSGGRGGPIETQYF